This T cell receptor (beta chain) appears in the sequencing data of a study of blood T cell repertoires in COVID-19. Study summary: Spain, Italy and the United States supplied samples that represented acute and convalescent COVID-19. PBMCs, B-cell-depleted T cells, or T cells were the source of the cDNA or gDNA that made up the material.

As processed by the authors: Counts of nucleated cells, estimated from reference gene primer amplification, were obtained. Sequencing was performed with immunoSEQ multiplex PCR; in TCRdb, only in-frame clones are kept and a portion is missing. V and J calls and clone size are those listed in that table; D and trimming were worked out from the DNA. The sample comprises roughly 74,000 clones, around 89% of which are singletons, and around 1.2% rests with the top ten. Participants came from 24 US areas, aged roughly 18 to 89 years. Material: PBMCs or T cells enriched from blood (not recorded which). The TCR was taken from a woman in her forties or fifties with acute COVID-19.

CDR3 residues: CASSRLAALNTGELFF. Written as DNA, the CDR3 is TGTGCCAGCAGCCGCCTAGCGGCCCTAAACACCGGGGAGCTGTTTTTT. The chain recombines TRBV7-3 with TRBJ2-2; 7 bases are a match to TRBD2. Germline assignment: CDR1 SGHTA and CDR2 FQGTGA. This CDR3 is built from 16 residues. V shed 5 bases and J 2 bases; nucleotides not matched to a gene: 8.